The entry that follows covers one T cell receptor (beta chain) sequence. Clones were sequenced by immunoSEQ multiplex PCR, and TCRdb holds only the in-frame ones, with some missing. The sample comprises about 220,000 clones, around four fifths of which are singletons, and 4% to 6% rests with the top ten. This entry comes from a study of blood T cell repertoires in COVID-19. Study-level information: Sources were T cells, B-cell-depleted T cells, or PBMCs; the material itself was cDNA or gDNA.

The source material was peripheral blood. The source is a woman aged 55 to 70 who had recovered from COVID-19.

CDR3 residues: CASSQGGADEQFF. Here the CDR3 DNA reads TGTGCCAGCAGCCAAGGGGGGGCCGATGAGCAGTTCTTC. V and J are TRBV7-3 and TRBJ2-1, with D perhaps matching TRBD2 (7 bases). Between the trimmed V and J ends, which lost 5 bases and 8 bases, there was a span of 13 bases. Germline CDR1 SGHTA, CDR2 FQGTGA. CDR3 length equals 13 residues.